This is a list of T cell receptor beta chains from one sample in a study of tumor and adjacent non-tumor tissue in lung cancer. Using its own MiXCR run on the multiplex PCR reads, TCRdb lists one record per CDR3 protein. The sample holds tens of thousands of distinct CDR3 sequences, around 65% seen once. Sequencing input: lung tumor tissue. Receptors were obtained from a woman between 65 and 79 years old with non-small cell lung cancer. CDR3s include the opening cysteine and the closing phenylalanine or tryptophan. D genes are given only for firm matches. Rows give clone size only sometimes, using once, few, many, or a class for an expanded clone.

V	size	J	length	D	CDR3	DNA
TRBV5-1	many	TRBJ2-5	13	TRBD1	CASSRDSQETQYF	TGCGCCAGCAGCCGGGACAGCCAAGAGACCCAGTACTTC
TRBV29-1	-	TRBJ2-7	13	TRBD1	CSVGDSTPYKHYF	TGCAGCGTTGGGGACAGCACCCCCTACAAGCATTACTTC
TRBV20-1	few	TRBJ2-7	14	-	CSAREQGRFYEQYF	TGCAGTGCTAGAGAACAGGGAAGGTTCTACGAGCAGTACTTC
TRBV6-6	-	TRBJ2-2	15	TRBD1	CDSSYGTETTGELFF	TGTGACAGCAGTTACGGGACAGAGACCACCGGAGAGCTGTTTTTT
TRBV29-1	medium-sized	TRBJ2-3	13	-	CSVDSGGRDTQYF	TGCAGCGTTGATAGCGGTGGGAGGGATACGCAGTATTTT
TRBV4-1	-	TRBJ2-7	15	TRBD1	CASSQIDRGAYELYF	TGTGCCAGCAGCCAGATCGACAGGGGGGCCTACGAGCTGTACTTC
TRBV29-1	-	TRBJ2-1	14	-	CSGTSQGRVGEQFF	TGCAGCGGCACCTCGCAGGGGCGCGTAGGTGAGCAATTCTTC
TRBV6-5	many	TRBJ1-1	18	-	CASSYSSSRGGFVAEAFF	TGTGCCAGCAGTTACTCGAGTTCGAGGGGGGGGTTCGTGGCTGAAGCTTTCTTT
TRBV20-1	many	TRBJ2-7	16	TRBD2	CSVRPGTSVNSYEQYF	TGCAGTGTTCGGCCCGGGACTAGCGTTAACTCCTACGAGCAGTACTTC
TRBV11-1	-	TRBJ2-1	17	TRBD2	CTSSLVPAGGSYNEQFF	TGTACTAGCAGCTTAGTGCCAGCGGGAGGGTCCTACAATGAGCAGTTCTTC
TRBV30	once	TRBJ2-2	17	-	CAWKGWGRGSTPGELSF	-
TRBV5-1	once	TRBJ2-1	16	-	CPSSLDGQTNYNEQFF	TGCCCTAGCAGCTTGGACGGGCAGACTAACTACAATGAGCAGTTCTTC
TRBV7-3	-	TRBJ2-7	13	-	CISSLAPEYEQYF	TGTATCAGCAGCCTGGCCCCGGAATACGAGCAGTACTTC
TRBV28	many	TRBJ1-4	16	TRBD1	CASSPDRGLGSEKLFF	TGTGCCAGCAGCCCGGACAGGGGGCTAGGTAGTGAAAAACTGTTTTTT
TRBV11-2	few	TRBJ2-1	13	-	CASSSPQGREQFF	TGTGCCAGCAGCTCCCCCCAAGGCAGGGAGCAGTTCTTC
TRBV29-1	many	TRBJ2-7	15	TRBD1	CSVESSGQGSYEQYF	TGCAGCGTTGAATCATCGGGACAGGGGTCGTACGAGCAGTACTTC
TRBV5-1	-	TRBJ1-1	14	-	CASSNGSGSTDAFF	TGCGCCAGCAGCAACGGGTCAGGATCCACTGATGCTTTCTTT
TRBV10-3	many	TRBJ1-2	13	-	CAISGKETYGYTF	TGTGCCATCAGTGGCAAAGAGACCTATGGCTACACCTTC
TRBV5-4	-	TRBJ2-6	16	-	CASSDTGAAGAEVLTF	TGTGCCAGCAGCGACACAGGTGCCGCTGGGGCCGAGGTCCTGACTTTC
TRBV5-5	-	TRBJ2-7	14	-	CVSSEGGSSYEQYF	TGTGTTAGCAGCGAGGGGGGGAGCTCCTACGAGCAGTACTTC
TRBV4-2	-	TRBJ2-1	17	TRBD2	CASSLSLVAGGRNEQFF	TGTGCCAGCAGCCTGAGCTTAGTAGCGGGAGGCCGTAATGAGCAGTTCTTC
TRBV10-2	-	TRBJ2-7	14	TRBD2	CASSPRTSWTEQYF	TGCGCCAGCAGTCCCAGGACTAGCTGGACCGAGCAGTACTTC
TRBV6-5	many	TRBJ2-3	14	-	CASSYGQKTDTQYF	TGTGCCAGCAGTTACGGCCAGAAAACAGATACGCAGTATTTT
TRBV29-1	-	TRBJ2-5	11	-	CSARLEESQYF	TGCAGCGCCCGATTGGAAGAGAGCCAGTACTTC
TRBV7-8	many	TRBJ2-3	16	TRBD2	CASSFQTSGSTDTQYF	TGTGCCAGCAGCTTCCAGACTAGCGGGAGTACAGATACGCAGTATTTT
TRBV29-1	few	TRBJ1-1	11	-	CSGERNTEAIF	TGCAGCGGCGAGCGCAACACTGAAGCTATCTTT
TRBV28	few	TRBJ1-1	17	-	CASSLLLQILEGTEAFF	TGTGCCAGCAGTTTATTGTTACAGATCCTTGAGGGCACTGAAGCTTTCTTT
TRBV5-1	-	TRBJ2-7	15	TRBD2	CASGFQTSSTYEQYF	TGCGCCAGCGGCTTCCAGACTAGCAGTACCTACGAGCAGTACTTC
TRBV12-3/TRBV12-4	-	TRBJ1-2	13	-	CASCFGDKGGYTF	TGTGCCAGCTGTTTCGGCGACAAGGGTGGCTACACCTTC
TRBV6-6	-	TRBJ2-1	19	-	CVSSYEGETGISGLNEQFF	TGTGTCAGCAGTTACGAGGGGGAGACCGGGATTAGCGGGCTCAATGAGCAGTTCTTC
TRBV6-5	many	TRBJ2-1	14	TRBD2	CASRASGSYNEQFF	TGTGCCAGCAGGGCTAGCGGGAGCTACAATGAGCAGTTCTTC
TRBV6-5	many	TRBJ1-2	14	-	CASRDAGTNIGYTF	TGTGCCAGCAGGGATGCCGGGACGAACATTGGCTACACCTTC
TRBV20-1	-	TRBJ2-1	17	TRBD2	CSANARWAGLADNEQFF	TGCAGTGCTAATGCACGCTGGGCGGGACTAGCAGACAATGAGCAGTTCTTC
TRBV7-3	many	TRBJ2-5	13	-	CASSLEVSETQYF	TGTGCCAGCAGCTTAGAGGTATCAGAGACCCAGTACTTC
TRBV6-5	-	TRBJ2-3	14	-	CASKKGLSSDAQYF	TGTGCCAGCAAAAAAGGGCTGAGCTCAGATGCGCAGTATTTT
TRBV6-1	once	TRBJ1-4	16	-	CTSRPRTGPANEKLFF	TGTACCAGCAGGCCTCGGACTGGCCCAGCTAATGAAAAACTGTTTTTT
TRBV11-3	-	TRBJ1-1	16	-	CASTPSPRQADTEAFF	TGTGCCAGCACCCCTAGCCCCCGGCAGGCGGACACTGAAGCTTTCTTT
TRBV20-1	many	TRBJ2-7	14	-	CRTTKTGTSYEQYF	TGCAGGACAACGAAGACAGGGACTTCCTACGAGCAGTACTTC
TRBV4-1	once	TRBJ1-5	17	-	CASSTGVNLNSNQPRHF	TGCGCCAGCAGCACAGGAGTAAATTTGAATAGCAATCAGCCCCGGCATTTT
TRBV11-2	many	TRBJ2-1	16	-	CASSLTRESRYNEQFF	TGTGCCAGCAGCTTGACCAGAGAATCCAGATACAATGAGCAGTTCTTC
TRBV12-5	-	TRBJ2-2	17	TRBD2	CASDLVLTSGGSGELFF	TGTGCTAGTGATTTGGTACTAACGAGCGGGGGCAGCGGGGAGCTGTTTTTT
TRBV12-5	many	TRBJ2-5	15	TRBD2	CASGFGGGPRETQYF	TGTGCTAGTGGTTTCGGGGGAGGGCCCCGGGAGACCCAGTACTTC
TRBV6-5	-	TRBJ2-5	16	-	CANSYSPREGEETQYF	TGTGCCAACAGTTACTCGCCTAGGGAGGGGGAAGAGACCCAGTACTTC
TRBV12-3/TRBV12-4	once	TRBJ1-5	16	TRBD1	CTSTAKTGGVNQPQHF	TGTACCAGCACTGCAAAAACAGGGGGCGTTAATCAGCCCCAGCATTTT
TRBV24-1	-	TRBJ2-1	16	-	CATSDFRDTRGNEQLF	TGTGCCACCAGTGATTTCCGGGACACCAGAGGAAATGAGCAGTTATTC
TRBV6-6	-	TRBJ1-2	12	-	CGGSTTAAGYTF	TGTGGCGGCAGCACAACGGCGGCCGGCTACACCTTC
TRBV6-6	-	TRBJ2-5	12	-	CASSHAFGTQYF	TGTGCCAGCAGCCACGCGTTTGGGACCCAGTACTTC
TRBV12-3/TRBV12-4	-	TRBJ2-4	13	TRBD1	CASSPGQIKNWYF	TGCGCCAGCAGCCCGGGACAGATAAAAAATTGGTACTTC
TRBV4-1	-	TRBJ2-5	15	-	CASNQSSPNQETQYF	TGCGCCAGCAACCAGTCTAGTCCTAACCAAGAGACCCAGTACTTC
TRBV6-5	many	TRBJ1-3	16	-	CASSYSAGSSGNTIYF	TGTGCCAGCAGTTACTCGGCAGGGAGCTCTGGAAACACCATATATTTT
TRBV11-2	-	TRBJ2-1	14	TRBD2	CDSSLAGGYNEQFF	TGTGACAGCAGCTTAGCGGGGGGTTACAATGAGCAGTTCTTC
TRBV7-9	many	TRBJ1-1	13	-	CASSPGLNTEAFF	TGTGCCAGCAGCCCCGGACTGAACACTGAAGCTTTCTTT
TRBV4-1	-	TRBJ2-7	17	TRBD1	CANSQGPPGQSLDEQYF	TGCGCCAACAGCCAAGGTCCCCCGGGACAGAGTTTAGACGAGCAGTACTTC
TRBV5-6	many	TRBJ1-1	15	-	CASSSYGLLNTEAFF	TGTGCCAGCAGCTCGTACGGCCTCTTGAACACTGAAGCTTTCTTT
TRBV19	-	TRBJ1-4	13	-	CASTTWTNEKLFF	TGTGCCAGTACAACGTGGACTAATGAAAAACTGTTTTTT
TRBV29-1	many	TRBJ2-7	12	TRBD1	CSVTGTAYEQYF	TGCAGCGTTACTGGGACAGCCTACGAGCAGTACTTC
TRBV6-5	-	TRBJ2-1	15	-	CATFGEKGSYNEQFF	TGTGCCACCTTTGGGGAAAAGGGCTCCTACAATGAGCAATTCTTC
TRBV6-5	medium-sized	TRBJ2-4	18	-	CASRVGLTSVGDQNIQYF	TGTGCCAGCAGAGTCGGACTTACTTCGGTGGGGGATCAAAACATTCAGTACTTC